Listed below are T cell receptor beta chains from one sample, sequenced in a study of regulatory T cells in long-lasting Graves disease. TCRdb itself ran the multiplex PCR reads through MiXCR, one entry per CDR3 protein. The table lists around 320,000 distinct CDR3 sequences, 16% of them singletons. The same sample was also studied in work on T cells in Graves' hyperthyroidism and ophthalmopathy.

Source: peripheral blood mononuclear cells (PBMCs), taken at new diagnosis, from a patient treated with antithyroid drugs. The source is a middle-aged man with Graves disease. Both conserved end residues are part of each CDR3. D genes are given only for firm matches. Some rows mark clone size as missing; the rest say once, few, many or name a class of expanded clone.

NA,TRBD2,TRBV4-1,TRBJ2-3,TGCGCCAGCAGCCAAGGTCGATTAGGCGGGGGGGGGAGAGATACGCAGTATTTT,CASSQGRLGGGGRDTQYF
many,TRBD1,TRBV5-1,TRBJ1-5,TGCGCCAGCAGCTTGTTGGGGACAGGAGGACAGCCCCAGCATTTT,CASSLLGTGGQPQHF
many,TRBD2,TRBV20-1,TRBJ2-1,TGCAGTGCTAGAGATCAGACTAGCGGAGACAATGAGCAGTTCTTC,CSARDQTSGDNEQFF
few,TRBD2,TRBV29-1,TRBJ2-3,TGCAGCGTCGCTCGGGGGGGGGCCCCGGAGTATTTT,CSVARGGAPEYF
NA,TRBD1,TRBV4-2,TRBJ1-4,TGTGCCAGCAGCCCGATGACAGGGCGGGAAAAACTGTTTTTT,CASSPMTGREKLFF
few,NA,TRBV6-1,TRBJ2-7,TGTGCCAGCAGAAAAACCGGGGACTCCTACGAGCAGTACTTC,CASRKTGDSYEQYF
many,NA,TRBV18,TRBJ2-7,TGTGCCAGCAGCCGGGAAAGCTACGAGCAGTACTTC,CASSRESYEQYF
many,NA,TRBV27,TRBJ2-3,TGTGCCAGCAGGGATTGGTCAGATACGCAGTATTTT,CASRDWSDTQYF
many,NA,TRBV2,TRBJ2-7,TGTGCCAGCAGTGAGGAAGAAACCGAGCAGTACTTC,CASSEEETEQYF
many,NA,TRBV5-5,TRBJ1-5,TGTGCCAGCAGCGTAAGTGGGGGCTCGGCCAGGTGGTTCGGGTCGCCCCAGCATTTT,CASSVSGGSARWFGSPQHF
once,NA,TRBV6-2/TRBV6-3,TRBJ2-3,TGTGCCAGCAGTTACCGGTTAGGGGCCCCAAGGGATACGCAGTATTTT,CASSYRLGAPRDTQYF
many,NA,TRBV20-1,TRBJ2-3,TGCAGTGCTAGAGATGGCAGGATAGATCTGTTGCATACGCAGTATTTT,CSARDGRIDLLHTQYF
NA,NA,TRBV9,TRBJ1-3,TGTGCCAGCAGCGTAGCTCCGACGGCTGGAAACACCATATATTTT,CASSVAPTAGNTIYF
NA,NA,TRBV27,TRBJ1-6,TGTGCCAGCACCCCAGGGAGCTCCTATAATTCACCCCTCCACTTT,CASTPGSSYNSPLHF
NA,NA,TRBV7-9,TRBJ2-6,TGTGCCAGCAGCTTATGGGCCCGGGTTGGGGCCAACGTCCTGACTTTC,CASSLWARVGANVLTF
many,TRBD1,TRBV6-9,TRBJ2-1,TGTGCCAGCAGTTACCTCGGTCAGGGGGCAAATGAGCAGTTCTTC,CASSYLGQGANEQFF
NA,NA,TRBV28,TRBJ1-6,TGTGCCAGCAGTTTTCTCATTCCACGCGTGATCCCGGGGAATTCACCCCTCCACTTT,CASSFLIPRVIPGNSPLHF
NA,TRBD1,TRBV7-8,TRBJ1-5,TGTGCCAGCAGCTTAGACAGGGGGCCCAATCAGCCCCAGCATTTT,CASSLDRGPNQPQHF
many,NA,TRBV30,TRBJ2-5,TGTGCCTGGAGTCCAGTGGAGACCCAGTACTTC,CAWSPVETQYF
many,NA,TRBV20-1,TRBJ1-1,TGCAGTGCTCTTCCCGGGACGGCGAACACTGAAGCTTTCTTT,CSALPGTANTEAFF
many,NA,TRBV27,TRBJ1-5,TGTGCCAGCAGTTTATCAGGGATGAGCAATCAGCCCCAGCATTTT,CASSLSGMSNQPQHF
NA,NA,TRBV25-1,TRBJ2-3,TGTGCCAGCAGTCGACCGGGGCAAATCGGCACAGATACGCAGTATTTT,CASSRPGQIGTDTQYF
many,NA,TRBV20-1,TRBJ2-1,TGCAGTGCTAGAGCCGGCGGACTGGTCAATGAGCAGTTCTTC,CSARAGGLVNEQFF
many,NA,TRBV5-1,TRBJ1-1,TGCGCCAGCAGCTCAAACCTTGGGGGCACTGAAGCTTTCTTT,CASSSNLGGTEAFF
NA,NA,TRBV6-1,TRBJ2-7,TGTGCCAGCAGTCAGCTACAGATAAGGCTCGGCGAGCAGTACTTC,CASSQLQIRLGEQYF
NA,TRBD1,TRBV20-1,TRBJ2-2,TGCAGTGCCCGAGGGGGACAGGGTGCCACCGGGGAGCTGTTTTTT,CSARGGQGATGELFF
NA,NA,TRBV7-2,TRBJ1-4,TGTGCCAGCAGCCCCTTCGGGGTTCAGGGTGAAAAACTGTTTTTT,CASSPFGVQGEKLFF
NA,TRBD2,TRBV30,TRBJ2-7,TGTGCCAGCAGCTCTCATAGCGGGAGGGCCTATTACGAGCAGTACTTC,CASSSHSGRAYYEQYF
NA,NA,TRBV7-9,TRBJ1-2,TGTGCCAGCAGCATTAGTAGCGGCTACACCTTC,CASSISSGYTF
many,TRBD1,TRBV4-1,TRBJ2-2,TGCGCCAGCAGCCAAGAGACCGGGACAGGGACTGCGGAGCTGTTTTTT,CASSQETGTGTAELFF
NA,TRBD1,TRBV20-1,TRBJ1-1,TGCAGTGCTATGAAGGGGGCAGGGTTGGGCACTGAAGCTTTCTTT,CSAMKGAGLGTEAFF
NA,NA,TRBV5-4,TRBJ2-7,TGTGCCAGCAGCTTGCCCCCCGGCAGGGTATTCCACGAGCAGTACTTC,CASSLPPGRVFHEQYF
NA,NA,TRBV7-8,TRBJ1-4,TGTGCCAGCAGCCCGTACCCCACAGGGAATGCAGTTAGAACTGAAAAACTGTTTTTT,CASSPYPTGNAVRTEKLFF
NA,TRBD2,TRBV6-1,TRBJ2-2,TGTGCCAGCCTGGGGGGGACCGGGGAGCTGTTTTTT,CASLGGTGELFF
NA,TRBD2,TRBV7-9,TRBJ2-5,TGTGCCAGCAGCTTAGCGAGGGGACTAGTGGCTGAGCAATTCTTC,CASSLARGLVAEQFF
many,NA,TRBV7-9,TRBJ1-1,TGTGCCAGCAGACCTTCGGACACTGAAGCTTTCTTT,CASRPSDTEAFF
NA,NA,TRBV2,TRBJ1-5,TGTGCCAGCAGTGCGATAGGGACCGGCAATCAGCCCCAGCATTTT,CASSAIGTGNQPQHF
NA,TRBD1,TRBV5-6,TRBJ2-7,TGTGCCAGCAGCCCCAAGGACAGGGACAAGGAGCAGTACTTC,CASSPKDRDKEQYF
many,NA,TRBV27,TRBJ2-7,TGCGCCAGCAGCTTCCAGGGGCCCTACGAGCAGTACTTC,CASSFQGPYEQYF
NA,NA,TRBV4-1,TRBJ1-4,TGCGCCAGCAGCCAAGACGGGGGGGGTAAACTGTTTTTT,CASSQDGGGKLFF
NA,NA,TRBV5-5,TRBJ2-2,TGTGCCAGCAGCACTACCCTGTGGGTCACCGGGGAGCTGTTTTTT,CASSTTLWVTGELFF
NA,TRBD2,TRBV6-5,TRBJ2-1,TGTGCCAGCAGTTACCCTCCTACTAGCGGGGGGTTCTACAATGAGCAGTTCTTC,CASSYPPTSGGFYNEQFF
NA,TRBD1,TRBV7-9,TRBJ1-1,TGTGCCAGCAGCACGACAAAACAGGGGCGAGACACTGAAGCTTTCTTT,CASSTTKQGRDTEAFF
many,TRBD2,TRBV11-2,TRBJ2-1,TGTGCCAGCAGCTTACTTCGCGGGGGGGGGATGGATGAGCAGTTCTTC,CASSLLRGGGMDEQFF
few,TRBD2,TRBV24-1,TRBJ2-5,TGTGCCACCAGTGATTTGCATCGGGGGGAAGAGACCCAGTACTTC,CATSDLHRGEETQYF
many,TRBD2,TRBV24-1,TRBJ2-5,TGTGCCACCGACGCCGGGGGGGAGACCCAGTACTTC,CATDAGGETQYF
few,NA,TRBV6-1,TRBJ1-6,TGTGCCAGCAGGTGGACCTCGTCACCCCTCCACTTT,CASRWTSSPLHF
many,TRBD1,TRBV2,TRBJ1-1,TGTGCCAGCACCGACAGGGACGGCGAAGCTTTCTTT,CASTDRDGEAFF
few,NA,TRBV6-5,TRBJ1-3,TGTGCCAGCAGTTACGGGCCTTCTGGAAACACCATATATTTT,CASSYGPSGNTIYF
many,NA,TRBV20-1,TRBJ2-5,TGCAGTGCTAGAGATCGATTCCGGGGACAAGAGACCCAGTACTTC,CSARDRFRGQETQYF
few,NA,TRBV20-1,TRBJ2-2,TGCAGTGCAAGCCAGTCCAGACTCACCGGGGAGCTGTTTTTT,CSASQSRLTGELFF
many,TRBD2,TRBV20-1,TRBJ2-3,TGCAGTGCCCGGCGGGGGGCCGTCACAGATACGCAGTATTTT,CSARRGAVTDTQYF
NA,NA,TRBV20-1,TRBJ2-7,TGCAGTGCTATTTATCCCGCTCCCTACGAGCAGTACTTC,CSAIYPAPYEQYF